The TCR beta chain under discussion was sequenced for a study of PD-1 blockade in classical Hodgkin lymphoma. Study-wide points: Underlying causes for the observed repertoire differences were not defined, possibly disease activity or prior therapy. The CD4+ diversity rise by C4D1 was clearest in complete responders.

Repertoires were generated with immunoSEQ multiplex PCR, while TCRdb's copy carries only in-frame clones and drops some. Of more than 50,000 clones in the sample, around 91% were seen once. Germline values: CDR1 SNHLY, CDR2 FYNNEI. This CDR3 is built from 15 residues. Trimming took 6 bases from V and 0 from J, leaving 13 bases between them. Concerning this clone itself: The antigen is not known.

The patients all showed relapse after autologous stem cell transplantation, while their brentuximab vedotin exposure varied. This receptor was taken from a human donor with classical Hodgkin lymphoma. This sequence joins TRBV2 and TRBJ2-3; D is ambiguous. The sample in question was peripheral blood mononuclear cells (PBMCs), obtained at baseline. Written as DNA, the CDR3 is TGTGCCAGCAGGAAGGATAGCCCTAGCACAGATACGCAGTATTTT. Protein sequence: CASRKDSPSTDTQYF.